The sequence of this TCR beta chain was determined in a study of blood T cell repertoires in COVID-19. The CDR3 has 13 amino acids. CDR1 SGDLS and CDR2 YYNGEE come from the germline V gene. Trimming cost V 4 bases and J 5 bases; bases outside gene matches: 5. Produced via immunoSEQ multiplex PCR; TCRdb's table is partial and in-frame only. Of about 260,000 clones listed, 70% to 90% are singletons. In regard to this clone: A much bigger clone sits one base away, suggesting this may be a read error.

The sequenced material came from peripheral blood. The chain employs TRBV9 and TRBJ2-7; TRBD1 matches at 8 bases. This TCR was sampled from a human donor in a cohort sampled during active COVID-19. The CDR3 loop reads CASSRTGFDEQYF. The CDR3 DNA reads TGTGCCAGCAGCCGGACAGGGTTTGACGAGCAGTACTTC. Complete variable domain (other parts from reference TRBV9 and TRBJ2-7): DSGVTQTPKHLITATGQRVTLRCSPRSGDLSVYWYQQSLDQGLQFLIQYYNGEERAKGNILERFSAQQFPDLHSELNLSSLELGDSALYFCASSRTGFDEQYFGPGTRLTVT.